What follows are 32 T cell receptor beta chains derived from one specimen sequenced in a study of cytomegalovirus exposure and HLA in healthy donors. Vbeta (60) and Jbeta (13) primers were used in the PCR. Measured with immunoSEQ multiplex PCR; TCRdb has only the in-frame clones, and not every one. Counted here are 150,000 to 200,000 clones, about 12% occurring once; the ten biggest clones make up roughly 7.7%. Sequencing was performed on PBMCs. The source is a man in his fifties or sixties in good health and CMV-seropositive.

This clone was seen only a few times. This rearrangement joins TRBV7-2 to TRBJ2-2; D is perhaps TRBD2 (6 bases). This CDR3 contains 14 residues. Germline CDR1 reads SGHTA; CDR2 reads FQGNSA. V lost 6 bases and J 6 bases, leaving 14 bases between the germline ends. CDR3 DNA sequence: TGTGCCAGCAGGGGGACTCTCGTCGCCGGGGAGCTGTTTTTT. Translation gives CASRGTLVAGELFF. Full variable domain (missing parts from reference TRBV7-2 and TRBJ2-2): GAGVSQSPSNKVTEKGKDVELRCDPISGHTALYWYRQSLGQGLEFLIYFQGNSAPDKSGLPSDRFSAERTGGSVSTLTIQRTQQEDSAVYLCASRGTLVAGELFFGEGSRLTVL.

The CDR3 reads CASSRGQGADYEQYF. CDR3 nucleotide sequence: TGTGCCAGCTCACGGGGACAGGGGGCGGACTACGAGCAGTACTTC. The rearrangement links TRBV18 to TRBJ2-7; 12 bases fit TRBD1. The ends lost 4 bases at V and 3 bases at J; junction bases unmatched: 4. The germline V gene has CDR1 KGHSH and CDR2 LQKENI. The length of the CDR3 is 15 residues. Full variable domain (remainder filled in from reference TRBV18 and TRBJ2-7): NAGVMQNPRHLVRRRGQEARLRCSPMKGHSHVYWYRQLPEEGLKFMVYLQKENIIDESGMPKERFSAEFPKEGPSILRIQQVVRGDSAAYFCASSRGQGADYEQYFGPGTRLTVT.

The chain links TRBV5-1 to TRBJ2-1; tentatively, D is TRBD2 (7 bases). This CDR3 spans 18 amino acids. The V end was cut by 4 bases, the J end by 1 base, with 21 bases between. The germline gives CDR1 SGHRS, CDR2 YFSETQ. The CDR3 spells CASSTGRLGGLSYNEQFF. The CDR3 coding sequence is TGCGCCAGCAGCACGGGACGCCTGGGGGGGCTATCCTACAATGAGCAGTTCTTC.

This clone was observed a few times. V gene TRBV27 combines with J gene TRBJ1-5, with unresolved D. The CDR3 consists of 11 residues. The V end lost 4 bases, the J end lost 7 bases, and 5 bases lay between the germline ends. The V gene's germline CDR1 is MNHEY and CDR2 SMNVEV (reference sequence). CDR3 bases: TGTGCCAGCAGTTCAGGACAGCCCCAGCATTTT. It codes for CASSSGQPQHF.

This clone was found a few times. The chain uses TRBV14 and TRBJ1-1; 9 nucleotides match TRBD1. V gave up 3 bases and J gave up 1 base; unmatched junction bases: 3. Germline V CDR1 and CDR2: SGHDN, FVKESK. This CDR3 is 15 amino acids long. CDR3 residues: CASSQWTGANTEAFF. DNA of the CDR3: TGTGCCAGCAGCCAGTGGACAGGGGCGAACACTGAAGCTTTCTTT.

The chain carries TRBV7-2 and TRBJ2-5; 10 positions match TRBD1. CDR1 SGHTA and CDR2 FQGNSA come from the germline V gene. The CDR3 length is 14 residues. V was clipped by 1 base and J by 7 bases; unmatched bases: 3. This CDR3 reads CASSLGQGARTQYF. In nucleotides, the CDR3 is TGTGCCAGCAGCTTAGGACAGGGGGCGCGGACCCAGTACTTC.

The V call is TRBV7-9, the J call TRBJ2-3; D remains unclear. The CDR3 loop spans 16 amino acids. CDR1 SEHNR and CDR2 FQNEAQ come from the germline V gene (reference sequence). V lost 7 bases to trimming and J lost 1 base, with 18 bases between them. CDR3 sequence: CASTSLRGTGTDTQYF. In nucleotides, the CDR3 is TGTGCCAGCACTTCCCTTCGAGGCACCGGCACAGATACGCAGTATTTT.

J is TRBJ2-4 and V is TRBV6-1, with 7 nucleotides matching TRBD1. V shed 6 bases, J shed 8 bases, and the junction held 10 bases outside the gene matches. CDR3 length: 14 residues. The V gene's germline CDR1 is MNHNS and CDR2 SASEGT. The CDR3 loop reads CASSGERGQDIQYF. Here the CDR3 DNA reads TGTGCCAGCAGCGGAGAGAGGGGGCAAGACATTCAGTACTTC.

The rearrangement links TRBV11-2 to TRBJ1-2; D remains ambiguous. Per germline, CDR1 SGHAT and CDR2 FQNNGV. This CDR3 has 12 amino acids. Trimming left V 4 bases short and J 0 bases short, with 3 bases between. This chain's CDR3 is CASSSSNYGYTF. The CDR3 bases are TGTGCCAGCAGCTCGTCTAACTATGGCTACACCTTC.

This clone showed up just a few times. The gene calls are TRBV5-1 and TRBJ1-4, with TRBD1 matching over 7 bases. There are 15 residues in the CDR3. Germline-derived CDR1 and CDR2 are SGHRS and YFSETQ. Germline trimming cut 7 bases from V and 0 bases from J; bases unmatched to any gene: 6. CDR3 sequence reads: CASGTGAPTNEKLFF. In DNA form, the CDR3 reads TGCGCCAGCGGAACAGGGGCCCCAACTAATGAAAAACTGTTTTTT.

The chain couples TRBV30 to TRBJ2-1; 11 bases are shared with TRBD1. CDR1 and CDR2 (germline): GTSNPN, SVGIG (reference sequence). CDR3 length equals 14 residues. V was clipped by 3 bases and J by 8 bases; unmatched bases: 6. The CDR3, as DNA: TGTGCCTGGAGGAGGGACAGGGGGGTCGATGAGCAGTTCTTC. It yields the protein CAWRRDRGVDEQFF.

The V call is TRBV28, the J call TRBJ1-2; D not certain. The ends were cut back, 4 bases at V and 9 bases at J, with 9 bases in the middle. The germline V gene has CDR1 MDHEN and CDR2 SYDVKM. This CDR3 is 11 amino acids long. CDR3 sequence (DNA): TGTGCCAGCAGTTCAACTAGCAGCTACACCTTC. It is translated as CASSSTSSYTF.

The chain uses TRBV4-3 and TRBJ1-1; the match to TRBD1 covers 8 bases. V trimming: 4 bases; J trimming: 6 bases; junction bases outside the gene matches: 10. The CDR3 is 15 residues long. Germline V gives CDR1 LGHNA, CDR2 YSLEER. The CDR3 DNA reads as TGCGCCAGCAGCCGAGGACAGGGTACAGTTGCTGAAGCTTTCTTT. It specifies CASSRGQGTVAEAFF.

There are a few counts of this clone. This chain uses TRBV4-1 with TRBJ1-1, with D tentatively TRBD1 (6 bases). The ends were cut back, 0 bases at V and 3 bases at J, with 14 bases in the middle. The CDR3 extends over 16 amino acids. Germline lookup yields CDR1 MGHRA and CDR2 YSYEKL. This chain's CDR3 is CASSQDWNRVDTEAFF. The CDR3 region has the DNA TGCGCCAGCAGCCAAGATTGGAACAGGGTTGACACTGAAGCTTTCTTT.

This clone has more than one count but fewer than ten. The chain combines TRBV28 with TRBJ1-2; D perhaps matches TRBD1 (6 bases). Germline CDR1 reads MDHEN; CDR2 reads SYDVKM. Trimming removed 1 base at V and 7 bases at J, with 13 bases between. The CDR3 covers 14 residues. CDR3 in amino acids: CASSLFGGPRGYTF. The CDR3 coding sequence is TGTGCCAGCAGTTTATTCGGGGGGCCCCGTGGCTACACCTTC.

This clone was counted between two and nine times. V usage is TRBV5-4 and J usage is TRBJ1-1, with 7 bases identical to TRBD1. The V and J ends lost 4 bases and 0 bases, in that order; junction bases with no gene match: 15. The CDR3 sequence is 18 residues long. Germline loops: CDR1 SGHNT, CDR2 YYREEE (reference sequence). Here the CDR3 reads CASSRDPRGIWVNTEAFF. CDR3 sequence (DNA): TGTGCCAGCAGCCGCGACCCCAGGGGGATCTGGGTGAACACTGAAGCTTTCTTT. Full variable domain (missing parts from reference TRBV5-4 and TRBJ1-1): ETGVTQSPTHLIKTRGQQVTLRCSSQSGHNTVSWYQQALGQGPQFIFQYYREEENGRGNFPPRFSGLQFPNYSSELNVNALELDDSALYLCASSRDPRGIWVNTEAFFGQGTRLTVV.

The chain uses TRBV5-6 and TRBJ2-1; 7 positions agree with TRBD1. This CDR3 has 12 amino acids. The germline CDR1 and CDR2 sequences are SGHDT and YYEEEE. Unmatched junction bases numbered 7, after V lost 2 bases and J lost 14 bases. The CDR3 here is CASSLSTGEEFF. The CDR3 bases are TGTGCCAGCAGCTTATCTACAGGGGAAGAGTTCTTC.

The chain is built from TRBV7-2 and TRBJ2-5; TRBD2 matches at 14 bases. The V gene end was trimmed by 5 bases and the J gene end by 2 bases; junction bases not matched to a gene: 7. The CDR3 has 17 amino acids. Per the germline V gene, CDR1 is SGHTA and CDR2 is FQGNSA. Here the CDR3 DNA reads TGTGCCAGCAGCCTAAAGACTAGCGGGGGGGCTCAAGAGACCCAGTACTTC. Its protein is CASSLKTSGGAQETQYF.

The chain employs TRBV2 and TRBJ2-6; 9 nucleotides agree with TRBD2. The junction had 4 bases not matched to a gene; V was cut back by 8 bases and J by 2 bases. The CDR3 covers 15 residues. The germline V gene has CDR1 SNHLY and CDR2 FYNNEI. The chain's CDR3 is CASARGGAGANVLTF. The CDR3 nucleotides are TGTGCCAGCGCGCGGGGGGGGGCTGGGGCCAACGTCCTGACTTTC.

V and J are TRBV7-2 and TRBJ1-2; tentative D call: TRBD1 (6 bases). This CDR3 spans 14 amino acids. V lost 5 bases and J lost 4, with 14 bases in between. Germline CDR1 and CDR2: SGHTA and FQGNSA. CDR3 loop: CASSPRGGLYGYTF. In nucleotides, the CDR3 is TGTGCCAGCAGCCCCAGAGGGGGTCTCTATGGCTACACCTTC. Drawing the rest from reference TRBV7-2 and TRBJ1-2, the complete variable domain is GAGVSQSPSNKVTEKGKDVELRCDPISGHTALYWYRQSLGQGLEFLIYFQGNSAPDKSGLPSDRFSAERTGGSVSTLTIQRTQQEDSAVYLCASSPRGGLYGYTFGSGTRLTVV.

This clone occurred a few times. The genes are TRBV27 and TRBJ2-3, with no clear D. The ends were cut back, 5 bases at V and 7 bases at J, with 10 bases in the middle. The CDR3 has 12 amino acids. Per the germline V gene, CDR1 is MNHEY and CDR2 is SMNVEV (reference sequence). CDR3 nucleotide sequence: TGTGCCAGCAGTCCCAGTGGCTATACGCAGTATTTT. Residues: CASSPSGYTQYF.

The rearrangement joins TRBV5-6 to TRBJ1-1, with 9 bases identical to TRBD1. The CDR3 has 15 amino acids. Germline V gives CDR1 SGHDT, CDR2 YYEEEE. J gave up 5 bases and V 5 bases, and 10 bases lay outside the gene matches. CDR3 sequence reads: CASSENRGPGTEAFF. The CDR3, as DNA: TGTGCCAGCAGTGAGAACAGGGGGCCTGGGACTGAAGCTTTCTTT.

The chain combines TRBV18 with TRBJ2-1, with TRBD2 identical over 9 bases. CDR3 size: 15 residues. In germline, CDR1 is KGHSH, CDR2 LQKENI. The trim removed 0 bases at V and 6 bases at J, leaving 3 bases unmatched. The CDR3 DNA sequence: TGTGCCAGCTCACCACCTAGCGGGGGCCTCAATGAGCAGTTCTTC. Protein sequence: CASSPPSGGLNEQFF. Full variable domain (outside the CDR3, taken from reference TRBV18 and TRBJ2-1): NAGVMQNPRHLVRRRGQEARLRCSPMKGHSHVYWYRQLPEEGLKFMVYLQKENIIDESGMPKERFSAEFPKEGPSILRIQQVVRGDSAAYFCASSPPSGGLNEQFFGPGTRLTVL.

The chain recombines TRBV5-6 with TRBJ1-1; 7 nucleotides align to TRBD1. The CDR3 totals 13 residues. The J segment lost 3 bases and the V segment lost 6 bases, leaving 5 bases of the junction unmatched. Per germline, CDR1 SGHDT and CDR2 YYEEEE. The CDR3 is CASILQGYTEAFF. CDR3 nucleotide sequence: TGTGCCAGCATCCTACAGGGGTACACTGAAGCTTTCTTT.

This clone showed up just a few times. The J gene is TRBJ2-1, the V gene TRBV9, with D possibly being TRBD2 (5 bases). The CDR3 has 15 amino acids. Germline CDR1 SGDLS, CDR2 YYNGEE. Trimming took 3 bases from V and 3 from J, leaving 13 bases between them. CDR3 bases: TGTGCCAGCAGCGCCCCCGGGAATTTCTACAATGAGCAGTTCTTC. This translates into CASSAPGNFYNEQFF.

This clone was found a few times. V gene TRBV28 combines with J gene TRBJ1-5; TRBD1 matches 7 bases. Looked up from germline, CDR1 is MDHEN and CDR2 is SYDVKM. Trimming cost V 6 bases and J 1 base; bases outside gene matches: 3. The CDR3 covers 14 residues. The CDR3 protein is CASRTGRSNQPQHF. DNA for the CDR3: TGTGCCAGCAGGACAGGGCGAAGCAATCAGCCCCAGCATTTT.

This clone was seen more than once but under ten times. The chain carries TRBV13 and TRBJ1-2; 8 nucleotides match TRBD1. The germline CDR1 and CDR2 sequences are PRHDT and FYEKMQ (reference sequence). The CDR3 totals 13 residues. Trimming cost V 5 bases and J 5 bases; bases outside gene matches: 4. CDR3 DNA sequence: TGTGCCAGCAGCCTCAACAGGGGGTATGGCTACACCTTC. The encoded protein is CASSLNRGYGYTF.

V usage is TRBV7-8 and J usage is TRBJ1-5; D uncertain. Germline CDR1 SGHVS, CDR2 FQNEAQ. This CDR3 is built from 13 residues. Trimming took off 5 bases at V and 7 bases at J, with 12 bases between the two ends. The CDR3 region has the DNA TGTGCCAGCAGCGCGAGGAGCAGCCAGCCCCAGCATTTT. It encodes CASSARSSQPQHF.

This clone was seen a handful of times. This sequence joins TRBV30 and TRBJ1-2, with D hard to call. The CDR3 sequence is 12 residues long. Per germline, CDR1 GTSNPN and CDR2 SVGIG (reference sequence). Trimming shortened V by 4 bases and J by 8 bases, and 14 bases separated the two germline ends. This CDR3 reads CAWMRTVGGYTF. As DNA, the CDR3 is TGTGCCTGGATGCGGACTGTGGGGGGCTACACCTTC.

This clone has more than one count but fewer than ten. CDR3 DNA: TGTGCCAGCAGTAATAGTCAGGGCCGAAACACTGAAGCTTTCTTT. Its protein is CASSNSQGRNTEAFF. This sequence joins TRBV2 and TRBJ1-1, with a possible D match to TRBD1 (5 bases). Trimming removed 5 bases at V and 2 bases at J, with 15 bases between. CDR1 and CDR2 from the germline V gene are SNHLY and FYNNEI. The CDR3 covers 15 residues.

This chain joins TRBV6-1 and TRBJ1-2; no clear D. Trimming cost V 1 base and J 5 bases, with 5 bases left between them. Per germline, CDR1 MNHNS and CDR2 SASEGT. CDR3 length: 12 amino acids. The CDR3 DNA sequence: TGTGCCAGCAGTGAAGATCATTATGGCTACACCTTC. It codes for CASSEDHYGYTF.

V is TRBV4-1 and J is TRBJ2-7, with 9 bases fitting TRBD1. Trimming cost V 0 bases and J 4 bases; bases outside gene matches: 16. The CDR3 covers 19 residues. Per the germline V gene, CDR1 is MGHRA and CDR2 is YSYEKL. The CDR3 DNA follows: TGCGCCAGCAGCCAAGATGATTTAACCGGGACAGGGCAGTTGTACGAGCAGTACTTC. It encodes CASSQDDLTGTGQLYEQYF.